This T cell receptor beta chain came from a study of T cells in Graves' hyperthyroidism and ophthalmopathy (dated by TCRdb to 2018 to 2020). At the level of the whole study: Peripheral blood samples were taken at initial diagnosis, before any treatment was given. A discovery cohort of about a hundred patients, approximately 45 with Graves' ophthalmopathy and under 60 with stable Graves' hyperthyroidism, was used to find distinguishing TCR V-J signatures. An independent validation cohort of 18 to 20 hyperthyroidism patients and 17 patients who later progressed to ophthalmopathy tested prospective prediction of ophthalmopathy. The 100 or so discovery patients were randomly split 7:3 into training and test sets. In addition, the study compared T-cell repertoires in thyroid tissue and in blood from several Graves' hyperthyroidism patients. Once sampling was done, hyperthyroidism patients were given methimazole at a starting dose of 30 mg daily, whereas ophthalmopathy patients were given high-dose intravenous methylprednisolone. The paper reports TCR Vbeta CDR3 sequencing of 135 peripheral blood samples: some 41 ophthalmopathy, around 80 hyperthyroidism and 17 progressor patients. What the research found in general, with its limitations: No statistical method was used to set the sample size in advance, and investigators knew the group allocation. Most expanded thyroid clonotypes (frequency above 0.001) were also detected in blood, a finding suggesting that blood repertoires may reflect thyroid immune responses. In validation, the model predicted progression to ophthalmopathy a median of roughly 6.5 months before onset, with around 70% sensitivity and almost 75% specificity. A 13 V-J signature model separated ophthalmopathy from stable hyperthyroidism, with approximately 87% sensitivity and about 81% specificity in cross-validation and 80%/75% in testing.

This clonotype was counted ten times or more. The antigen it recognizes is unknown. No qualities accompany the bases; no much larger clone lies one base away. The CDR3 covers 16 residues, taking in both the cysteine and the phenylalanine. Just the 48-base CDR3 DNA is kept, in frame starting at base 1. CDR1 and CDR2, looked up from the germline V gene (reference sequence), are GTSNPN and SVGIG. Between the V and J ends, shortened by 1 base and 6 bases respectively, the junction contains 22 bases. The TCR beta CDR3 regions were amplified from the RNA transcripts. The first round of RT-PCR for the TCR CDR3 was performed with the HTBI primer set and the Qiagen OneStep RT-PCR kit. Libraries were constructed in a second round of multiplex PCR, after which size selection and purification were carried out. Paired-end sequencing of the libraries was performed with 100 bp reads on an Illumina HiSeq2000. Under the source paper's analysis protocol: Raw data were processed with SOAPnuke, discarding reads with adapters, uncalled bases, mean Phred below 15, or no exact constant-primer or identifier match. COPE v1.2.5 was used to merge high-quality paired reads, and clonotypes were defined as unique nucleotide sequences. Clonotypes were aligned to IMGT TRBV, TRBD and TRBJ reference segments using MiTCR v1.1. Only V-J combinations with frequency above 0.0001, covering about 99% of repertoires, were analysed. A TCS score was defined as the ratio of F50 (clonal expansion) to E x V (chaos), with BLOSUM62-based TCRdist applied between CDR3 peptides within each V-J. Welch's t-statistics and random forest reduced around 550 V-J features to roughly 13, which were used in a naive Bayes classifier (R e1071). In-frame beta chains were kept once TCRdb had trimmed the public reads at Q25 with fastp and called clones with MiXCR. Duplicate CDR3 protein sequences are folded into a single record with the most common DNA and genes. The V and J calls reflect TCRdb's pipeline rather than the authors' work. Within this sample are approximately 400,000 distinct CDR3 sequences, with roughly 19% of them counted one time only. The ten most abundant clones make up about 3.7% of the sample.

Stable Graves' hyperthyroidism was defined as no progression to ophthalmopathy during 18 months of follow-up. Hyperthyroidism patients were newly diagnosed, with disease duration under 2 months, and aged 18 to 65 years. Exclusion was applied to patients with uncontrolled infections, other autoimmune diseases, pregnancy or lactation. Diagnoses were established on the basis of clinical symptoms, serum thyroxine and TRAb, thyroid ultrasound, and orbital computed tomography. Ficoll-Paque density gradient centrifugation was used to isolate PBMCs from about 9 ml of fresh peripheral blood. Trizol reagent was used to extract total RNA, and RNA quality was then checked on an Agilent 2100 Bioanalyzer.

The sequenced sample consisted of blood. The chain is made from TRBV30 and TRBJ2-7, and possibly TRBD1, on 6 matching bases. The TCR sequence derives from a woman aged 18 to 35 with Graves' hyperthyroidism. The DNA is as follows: TGTGCCTGGAGTGGTAGATCTGGGCAGGGGAGTACCGAGCAGTACTTC. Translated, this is CAWSGRSGQGSTEQYF.